One sample yielded the 25 T cell receptor beta chains listed below, sequenced in a study of persistence of HIV-infected CD4 T cells. These receptors have no known antigen. The libraries were made with immunoSEQ version 4 in survey mode. The data were produced by immunoSEQ multiplex PCR, yet TCRdb's version contains in-frame clones alone and is incomplete. The sample lists some 50,000 clones; 70% to 90% were seen once. This nonspecific control used anti-CD3/anti-CD28 bead stimulation of CD4+ T cells. Sorting selected CD4+ T cells upregulating both CD40 ligand and CD69. The sequences come from CD4+ T cells sorted from PBMCs after roughly 18-hour stimulation, collected from a patient who received antiretroviral therapy. These receptors were collected from an adult woman with HIV who was CMV-seropositive.

The chain uses TRBV5-1 and TRBJ2-1; 9 bases are a match to TRBD2. CDR3 length: 16 residues. From germline, CDR1 is SGHRS and CDR2 YFSETQ. The ends lost 5 bases at V and 2 bases at J; junction bases unmatched: 8. CDR3 loop: CASSNGAGGPYNEQFF. The CDR3 nucleotides are TGCGCCAGCAGTAATGGAGCGGGGGGCCCCTACAATGAGCAGTTCTTC.

The rearrangement joins TRBV12-3 or TRBV12-4 to TRBJ1-2; D may be TRBD1 (5 bases). Trimming took off 3 bases at V and 4 bases at J, with 9 bases between the two ends. CDR3 size: 13 residues. The CDR3 DNA reads as TGTGCCAGCAGTTTCGCAGGGACCTATGGCTACACCTTC. It yields the protein CASSFAGTYGYTF.

This clone was picked up one time. The chain links TRBV6-1 to TRBJ1-6; 9 nucleotides line up with TRBD1. V lost 3 bases to trimming and J lost 9 bases; unmatched junction nucleotides: 6. Germline V gene data show CDR1 as MNHNS and CDR2 as SASEGT. CDR3 size: 15 residues. CDR3 loop: CASSDRGQGVSPLHF. CDR3 bases: TGTGCCAGCAGTGACCGGGGACAGGGTGTTTCACCCCTCCACTTT.

The gene calls are TRBV5-1 and TRBJ2-3; TRBD2 might be the D (6 bases). The V end was cut by 3 bases, the J end by 9 bases, with 17 bases between. Germline V lookup: CDR1 SGHRS, CDR2 YFSETQ. The CDR3 extends over 14 amino acids. The CDR3: CASSSSDPHQTQYF. The DNA of the CDR3 is TGCGCCAGCAGCTCTAGCGACCCCCATCAGACGCAGTATTTT.

The gene calls are TRBV5-5 and TRBJ2-1, with 8 bases identical to TRBD2. The CDR3 loop spans 13 amino acids. Germline V gene data show CDR1 as SGHKS and CDR2 as YYEKEE (reference sequence). Losses at the gene ends were 4 bases for V and 7 bases for J; bases not matched to a gene: 4. In DNA, the CDR3 is TGTGCCAGCAGCCGGACTAGCTTGAATGAGCAGTTCTTC. Its translation: CASSRTSLNEQFF.

The chain combines TRBV19 with TRBJ2-3, with 10 nucleotides matching TRBD2. The CDR3 totals 14 residues. After removal of 8 bases from V and 2 bases from J, the junction contained 4 bases not matched to a gene. Germline lookup yields CDR1 LNHDA and CDR2 SQIVND (reference sequence). The CDR3 sequence: CASYSGRNTDTQYF. CDR3 coding DNA: TGTGCCAGTTATAGCGGGAGGAACACAGATACGCAGTATTTT. Full variable domain (rest looked up from reference TRBV19 and TRBJ2-3): DGGITQSPKYLFRKEGQNVTLSCEQNLNHDAMYWYRQDPGQGLRLIYYSQIVNDFQKGDIAEGYSVSREKKESFPLTVTSAQKNPTAFYLCASYSGRNTDTQYFGPGTRLTVL.

The gene calls are TRBV28 and TRBJ1-4; D possibly corresponds to TRBD1 (5 bases). The CDR3 runs to 14 residues. V shed 6 bases and J shed 8 bases, with 16 bases lying between them. Per the germline V gene, CDR1 is MDHEN and CDR2 is SYDVKM. The CDR3 nucleotides read TGTGCCAGCAGCTCCGGGGGATGGAGCGAAAAACTGTTTTTT. Its protein product is CASSSGGWSEKLFF.

The DNA of the CDR3 is TGTGCCAGCAGTCCCGGGGGGGGCACCGGGGAGCTGTTTTTT. The encoded protein is CASSPGGGTGELFF. The chain uses TRBV6-5 and TRBJ2-2; TRBD2 matches 8 bases. The CDR3 length is 14 residues. Germline V gene sequence: CDR1 MNHEY, CDR2 SVGAGI. V shed 5 bases and J 4 bases; nucleotides not matched to a gene: 3.

The chain joins TRBV4-3 to TRBJ2-3; D is undetermined. CDR1 is LGHNA and CDR2 is YSLEER in the germline V gene. This CDR3 spans 12 amino acids. Trimming stripped 4 bases from V and 7 bases from J, with 9 bases between. The CDR3 bases are TGCGCCAGCAGCCTCGACAAGTATACGCAGTATTTT. The encoded protein is CASSLDKYTQYF.

The chain recombines TRBV9 with TRBJ1-6, with 7 bases identical to TRBD1. The germline V gene has CDR1 SGDLS and CDR2 YYNGEE. The CDR3 runs to 15 residues. Germline trimming cut 4 bases from V and 6 bases from J; bases unmatched to any gene: 7. CDR3 loop: CASSSTGVGNSPLHF. CDR3 sequence (DNA): TGTGCCAGCAGCAGTACAGGGGTGGGTAATTCACCCCTCCACTTT.

The chain employs TRBV7-2 and TRBJ1-1; D not resolved. Germline V gene lookup returns CDR1 SGHTA and CDR2 FQGNSA. The germline V and J ends were trimmed by 1 base and 0 bases, with 6 bases remaining between them. This CDR3 is 14 amino acids long. The CDR3 DNA is TGTGCCAGCAGCTTAGGTGCCCTGAACACTGAAGCTTTCTTT. Translated, it gives CASSLGALNTEAFF.

V gene TRBV4-3 combines with J gene TRBJ1-5; D call uncertain. Germline CDR1 LGHNA, CDR2 YSLEER. Trimming took off 0 bases at V and 10 bases at J, with 10 bases between the two ends. The CDR3 has 13 residues. DNA for the CDR3: TGCGCCAGCAGCCAAGAGACGAGACAACCCCAGCATTTT. Translating gives CASSQETRQPQHF.

This chain links TRBV3-1 (or the pseudogene TRBV3-2) with TRBJ1-4; no definite D call. The CDR3 totals 15 residues. Germline V lookup: CDR1 LGHDT, CDR2 YNNKEL (reference sequence). V was shortened by 5 bases and J by 0 bases, with 10 bases between the two germline ends. CDR3 residues: CASSSRGPTNEKLFF. The DNA for the CDR3 is TGTGCCAGCAGCTCCCGGGGTCCAACTAATGAAAAACTGTTTTTT.

This rearrangement joins TRBV13 to TRBJ1-2; TRBD1 aligns across 7 bases. The CDR3 runs to 16 residues. Germline V gene sequence: CDR1 PRHDT, CDR2 FYEKMQ (reference sequence). Trimming at V came to 5 bases and at J to 6 bases, leaving 15 bases not matched to a gene. CDR3 residues: CASSERGRGGPHGYTF. The CDR3 nucleotides read TGTGCCAGCAGCGAAAGGGGGCGGGGGGGCCCTCATGGCTACACCTTC.

The gene calls are TRBV6-2 or TRBV6-3 and TRBJ1-4; no firm D call. The CDR3 is made up of 13 amino acids. Between the trimmed V and J ends, which lost 3 bases and 0 bases, there was a span of 2 bases. CDR1 MNHEY and CDR2 SVGEGT come from the germline V gene. CDR3 sequence reads: CASSYATNEKLFF. The DNA for the CDR3 is TGTGCCAGCAGTTATGCAACTAATGAAAAACTGTTTTTT.

The chain employs TRBV28 and TRBJ1-2; 7 bases are shared with TRBD1. Germline V gene sequence: CDR1 MDHEN, CDR2 SYDVKM. The V segment lost 2 bases and the J segment 12 bases; nucleotides outside the gene matches: 9. This CDR3 region has 13 residues. The CDR3 sequence is CASSLEQGKVNTF. DNA of the CDR3: TGTGCCAGCAGTTTAGAACAGGGGAAGGTTAACACCTTC.

The chain couples TRBV7-2 to TRBJ1-3; 7 nucleotides match TRBD1. Looked up from germline, CDR1 is SGHTA and CDR2 is FQGNSA. CDR3 length equals 14 residues. V was clipped by 8 bases and J by 0 bases; unmatched bases: 4. The CDR3 DNA reads TGTGCCAGCCGGACAGGCAGCTCTGGAAACACCATATATTTT. Its protein product is CASRTGSSGNTIYF.

This sequence joins TRBV5-5 and TRBJ2-1; 7 bases are a match to TRBD1. Germline CDR1 SGHKS, CDR2 YYEKEE (reference sequence). After removal of 2 bases from V and 6 bases from J, the junction contained 11 bases not matched to a gene. The CDR3 runs to 16 residues. Here the CDR3 DNA reads TGTGCCAGCAGCTTCGTAGGGGGCATTACAGGCAATGAGCAGTTCTTC. Translation: CASSFVGGITGNEQFF.

The rearrangement links TRBV6-5 to TRBJ1-6, with 7 positions matching TRBD1. CDR3 length equals 14 residues. Looked up from germline, CDR1 is MNHEY and CDR2 is SVGAGI. Trimming at V came to 4 bases and at J to 5 bases, leaving 2 bases not matched to a gene. The CDR3 sequence is CASSFDRDNSPLHF. CDR3 DNA: TGTGCCAGCAGTTTCGACAGGGATAATTCACCCCTCCACTTT.

The chain has TRBV6-4 and TRBJ2-1; 8 bases are a match to TRBD2. Looked up from germline, CDR1 is MRHNA and CDR2 is SNTAGT. With V trimmed by 8 bases and J by 3 bases, 9 bases remained unmatched. The CDR3 is 15 amino acids. CDR3 loop: CASGTGRGDYNEQFF. The CDR3 DNA is TGTGCCAGCGGAACGGGGCGGGGGGACTACAATGAGCAGTTCTTC.

Written as DNA, the CDR3 is TGTGCCAGTAGCCCCGCCGGGACTAGCGGGACGGAGACCCAGTACTTC. Encoded protein: CASSPAGTSGTETQYF. The chain uses TRBV19 and TRBJ2-5; 13 bases match TRBD2. The germline CDR1 and CDR2 sequences are LNHDA and SQIVND (reference sequence). The CDR3 sequence is 16 residues long. J lost 5 bases, V lost 6 bases, and 9 bases had no gene match.

This clone came up a few times. The chain recombines TRBV9 with TRBJ2-1; TRBD2 matches at 9 bases. From germline, CDR1 is SGDLS and CDR2 YYNGEE. The CDR3 has 16 amino acids. Trimming took 1 base from V and 8 from J; bases not matched to a gene: 10. The CDR3 DNA reads as TGTGCCAGCAGCGTAACCGCGGGACTAGCTATCGATGAGCAGTTCTTC. Amino acid sequence: CASSVTAGLAIDEQFF.

The V gene is TRBV10-3, the J gene TRBJ1-1; 7 nucleotides match TRBD1. V lost 3 bases, J lost 1 base, and 2 bases stayed unmatched. Germline V gives CDR1 ENHRY, CDR2 SYGVKD. This CDR3 comprises 14 residues. The CDR3 DNA is TGTGCCATCAGTGAAAGGACAGGGAACACTGAAGCTTTCTTT. Protein: CAISERTGNTEAFF.

The gene calls are TRBV7-2 and TRBJ2-7; 8 positions match TRBD1. The V gene end was trimmed by 10 bases and the J gene end by 4 bases; junction bases not matched to a gene: 12. This CDR3 contains 14 residues. Germline CDR1 reads SGHTA; CDR2 reads FQGNSA. CDR3 DNA: TGTGCCACCCAAAGAGGGACAGGTTATTACGAGCAGTACTTC. Translation: CATQRGTGYYEQYF.

V usage is TRBV6-2 or TRBV6-3 and J usage is TRBJ1-1; D perhaps matches TRBD1 (5 bases). Germline CDR1 MNHEY, CDR2 SVGEGT. Trimming stripped 4 bases from V and 7 bases from J, with 16 bases between. The CDR3 covers 14 residues. The CDR3 coding sequence is TGTGCCAGCAGTTGGGACCCGAGGATACGTGAAGCTTTCTTT. Residues: CASSWDPRIREAFF.